Below, 11 T cell receptor beta chains from the same sample are listed, as sequenced in a study of T cells in Graves' hyperthyroidism and ophthalmopathy. TCR beta CDR3 regions were amplified from RNA. Researchers ran a first-round RT-PCR on the TCR CDR3 using the HTBI primer set. Each CDR3 protein is one row after TCRdb ran MiXCR on the multiplex PCR reads. The table has 500,000 to 750,000 distinct CDR3 sequences, 12% to 15% seen once. Source material: blood. The receptors here all came from a woman aged 18-29 years with Graves' ophthalmopathy.

This clonotype came up many times. For the CDR3, the DNA is TGTGCCAGCAGCGTGGAGGGGGGGGCCTACAGATTTCAGCCCCAGCATTTT. Amino acid sequence: CASSVEGGAYRFQPQHF. The V call is TRBV5-5, the J call TRBJ1-5; TRBD1 is a possible D gene (6 bases). V was shortened by 4 bases and J by 6 bases, with 23 bases between the two germline ends. In germline, CDR1 is SGHKS, CDR2 YYEKEE (reference sequence). The CDR3 sequence is 17 residues long. The full variable domain, with the rest looked up from reference TRBV5-5 and TRBJ1-5, is DAGVTQSPTHLIKTRGQQVTLRCSPISGHKSVSWYQQVLGQGPQFIFQYYEKEERGRGNFPDRFSARQFPNYSSELNVNALLLGDSALYLCASSVEGGAYRFQPQHFGDGTRLSIL.

This clonotype was observed many times. This chain links TRBV5-1 with TRBJ1-2, with 9 bases that match TRBD1. CDR1 and CDR2 from the germline V gene are SGHRS and YFSETQ. J gave up 4 bases and V 4 bases, and 11 bases lay outside the gene matches. This CDR3 is built from 16 residues. For the CDR3, the DNA is TGCGCCAGCAGCCTTTCATCCGGGACAGGGATCTATGGCTACACCTTC. Its protein is CASSLSSGTGIYGYTF. Based on the CDR3 plus reference TRBV5-1 and TRBJ1-2, the full variable domain is KAGVTQTPRYLIKTRGQQVTLSCSPISGHRSVSWYQQTPGQGLQFLFEYFSETQRNKGNFPGRFSGRQFSNSRSEMNVSTLELGDSALYLCASSLSSGTGIYGYTFGSGTRLTVV.

The chain is built from TRBV6-1 and TRBJ1-5; 8 bases are a match to TRBD1. Trimming at V came to 8 bases and at J to 7 bases, leaving 13 bases not matched to a gene. The V gene's germline CDR1 is MNHNS and CDR2 SASEGT. This CDR3 comprises 15 residues. CDR3 in DNA: TGTGCCAGCGCGGGGACAACAGGGGGAGGACAGCCCCAGCATTTT. Residues: CASAGTTGGGQPQHF.

This clonotype was picked up many times. The rearrangement uses TRBV10-2 and TRBJ1-1, with D perhaps matching TRBD1 (6 bases). V dropped 8 bases and J dropped 4 bases, with 17 bases sitting between them. The germline CDR1 and CDR2 sequences are WSHSY and SAAADI. The CDR3 runs to 14 residues. The DNA of the CDR3 is TGCGCCAGCCTCTGGGGGGGGGCAGGCACTGAAGCTTTCTTT. Translating it yields CASLWGGAGTEAFF.

This clonotype was seen repeatedly, ten times or more. The chain joins TRBV28 to TRBJ1-5; 9 bases are shared with TRBD1. This CDR3 contains 16 residues. V was pared by 6 bases and J by 3 bases, with 9 bases of the junction left unmatched. Germline V gives CDR1 MDHEN, CDR2 SYDVKM. This chain's CDR3 is CASRTRGQGSNQPQHF. In nucleotides, the CDR3 is TGTGCCAGCAGGACTCGGGGACAGGGTTCCAATCAGCCCCAGCATTTT.

In its sample, this clonotype was seen many times. J is TRBJ2-1 and V is TRBV20-1; D might be TRBD2 (5 bases). Germline V gene data show CDR1 as DFQATT and CDR2 as SNEGSKA (reference sequence). The CDR3 sequence is 15 residues long. V was trimmed by 1 base and J by 4 bases, leaving 14 bases between them. CDR3 protein: CSARGRATRYNEQFF. The CDR3 bases are TGCAGTGCTAGAGGGCGGGCCACGAGATACAATGAGCAGTTCTTC.

The chain links TRBV9 to TRBJ2-7, with TRBD2 identical over 8 bases. Germline trimming cut 0 bases from V and 4 bases from J; bases unmatched to any gene: 6. The CDR3 is 15 amino acids. Germline CDR1 reads SGDLS; CDR2 reads YYNGEE. CDR3 amino acids: CASSVGSGSGYEQYF. The CDR3, as DNA: TGTGCCAGCAGCGTAGGGAGCGGGAGCGGGTACGAGCAGTACTTC.

The sample holds many counts of this clonotype. The J gene is TRBJ1-2, the V gene TRBV6-1, with 9 bases fitting TRBD1. Per the germline V gene, CDR1 is MNHNS and CDR2 is SASEGT. The CDR3 sequence is 16 residues long. After removal of 4 bases from V and 4 bases from J, the junction contained 10 bases not matched to a gene. CDR3 protein: CASSASRDRARYGYTF. The DNA of the CDR3 is TGTGCCAGCAGTGCGTCCCGGGACAGGGCTCGCTATGGCTACACCTTC.

This clonotype was seen ten or more times. The chain employs TRBV11-2 and TRBJ2-1; maybe TRBD2 (7 bases). The V gene's germline CDR1 is SGHAT and CDR2 FQNNGV. CDR3 length equals 14 residues. Trimming stripped 4 bases from V and 10 bases from J, with 17 bases between. Here the CDR3 DNA reads TGTGCCAGCAGCTCCCCCGCGGGGGCTGGGGAGCAGTTCTTC. This gives the protein CASSSPAGAGEQFF. Full variable domain (outside the CDR3, taken from reference TRBV11-2 and TRBJ2-1): EAGVAQSPRYKIIEKRQSVAFWCNPISGHATLYWYQQILGQGPKLLIQFQNNGVVDDSQLPKDRFSAERLKGVDSTLKIQPAKLEDSAVYLCASSSPAGAGEQFFGPGTRLTVL.

This clonotype was counted many times. The CDR3 region has the DNA TGTGCCAGCAGTTACTCTCCAAACCCTGGAAACACCATATATTTT. It codes for CASSYSPNPGNTIYF. The genes are TRBV6-6 and TRBJ1-3; no clear D. Trimming took 0 bases from V and 2 from J, leaving 8 bases between them. The germline V gene encodes CDR1 MNHNY and CDR2 SVGAGI (reference sequence). The CDR3 length is 15 residues.

In its sample, this clonotype was seen many times. The gene calls are TRBV28 and TRBJ2-6; D uncertain. The ends were cut back, 6 bases at V and 0 bases at J, with 6 bases in the middle. Germline values: CDR1 MDHEN, CDR2 SYDVKM. This CDR3 contains 14 residues. The CDR3 coding sequence is TGTGCCAGCAGCCCCAACTCTGGGGCCAACGTCCTGACTTTC. Its translation is CASSPNSGANVLTF.